This T cell receptor (beta chain) was recorded in a study of cytomegalovirus exposure and HLA in healthy donors. A multiplex PCR was run with 60 Vbeta primers and 13 Jbeta primers. Generated by immunoSEQ multiplex PCR, the TCRdb table keeps only in-frame clones and is missing some. The sample has around 120,000 clones; 74% are singletons. CDR3 length: 15 amino acids. Trimming cost V 6 bases and J 5 bases; bases outside gene matches: 8. Germline CDR1 reads MNHNY; CDR2 reads SVGAGI (reference sequence). This chain connects TRBV6-6 to TRBJ1-5, with 9 bases identical to TRBD1. Sequencing input: PBMCs. The receptor's source is a woman aged 45-65 years in good health and CMV-seropositive. CDR3 sequence: CASSLGQGKYQPQHF. In DNA form, the CDR3 reads TGTGCCAGCAGCCTAGGACAGGGGAAATATCAGCCCCAGCATTTT.